The 7 T cell receptor beta chains reported below all come from one sample, sequenced in a study of CD8+CD57+ T cells in acquired aplastic anemia. The TCR beta profiling, which covered VDJ combination and CDR3 sequence, was carried out using genomic DNA as the template. TCRdb recomputed calls from the reads with MiXCR, one row per CDR3 protein. The repertoire has fewer than 250,000 distinct CDR3 sequences, 54% of them found once; the top ten carry 15% to 20%. Sequencing was carried out using sorted CD4+, CD8+, or CD8+CD57+ T cells (not recorded which) from PBMCs. These receptors all stem from a human donor in good health, serving as a control.

The chain uses TRBV28 and TRBJ1-2; TRBD1 agrees at 10 bases. The CDR3 spans 14 residues. V lost 6 bases and J lost 5; bases outside the gene matches: 6. The germline CDR1 and CDR2 sequences are MDHEN and SYDVKM. As DNA, the CDR3 is TGTGCCAGCAGGCCGGGGACAGGGGCTTATGGCTACACCTTC. It codes for CASRPGTGAYGYTF.

This clonotype appeared a single time. The V gene is TRBV20-1, the J gene TRBJ2-7; TRBD1 might be the D (5 bases). Germline values: CDR1 DFQATT, CDR2 SNEGSKA (reference sequence). V dropped 2 bases and J dropped 2 bases, with 13 bases sitting between them. The CDR3 runs 14 residues. The CDR3 here is CSARPTGKTYEQYF. The DNA of the CDR3 is TGCAGTGCTAGACCTACAGGAAAGACCTACGAGCAGTACTTC.

This clonotype was recorded many times. The V gene is TRBV20-1, the J gene TRBJ2-6; D gene ambiguous. CDR1 DFQATT and CDR2 SNEGSKA come from the germline V gene (reference sequence). The CDR3 length is 16 residues. Trimming took off 0 bases at V and 0 bases at J, with 9 bases between the two ends. The CDR3 sequence is CSAREWANSGANVLTF. Here the CDR3 DNA reads TGCAGTGCTAGAGAATGGGCCAACTCTGGGGCCAACGTCCTGACTTTC.

This clonotype was observed at least ten times. The chain links TRBV6-5 to TRBJ2-1; D gene uncertain. Germline V lookup: CDR1 MNHEY, CDR2 SVGAGI. Between the trimmed V and J ends, which lost 8 bases and 0 bases, there was a span of 23 bases. The CDR3 extends over 18 amino acids. In DNA, the CDR3 is TGTGCCAGCTGGGTTGTGTCCACCGTGGTGAGCTCCTACAATGAGCAGTTCTTC. It is translated as CASWVVSTVVSSYNEQFF.

This clonotype occurred many times. The chain is built from TRBV11-2 and TRBJ2-1, with 9 bases fitting TRBD1. J gave up 8 bases and V 6 bases, and 11 bases lay outside the gene matches. CDR1 is SGHAT and CDR2 is FQNNGV in the germline V gene. The CDR3 runs 15 residues. Written as DNA, the CDR3 is TGTGCCAGCAGAAAACCCGGGACAGGGAGCGATGAGCAGTTCTTC. It is translated as CASRKPGTGSDEQFF. The complete variable domain, with remaining parts taken from reference TRBV11-2 and TRBJ2-1, reads EAGVAQSPRYKIIEKRQSVAFWCNPISGHATLYWYQQILGQGPKLLIQFQNNGVVDDSQLPKDRFSAERLKGVDSTLKIQPAKLEDSAVYLCASRKPGTGSDEQFFGPGTRLTVL.

This clonotype occurred many times. The CDR3 nucleotides read TGTGCCAGCAGAGGCGGAAGCTCCTATAATTCACCCCTCCACTTT. This codes for CASRGGSSYNSPLHF. The chain links TRBV14 to TRBJ1-6; D unresolved. The germline gives CDR1 SGHDN, CDR2 FVKESK. The CDR3 sequence is 15 residues long. The V gene lost 6 bases and the J gene lost 0 bases, with 9 bases spanning the gap.

J is TRBJ2-7 and V is TRBV20-1; D unresolved. Per the germline V gene, CDR1 is DFQATT and CDR2 is SNEGSKA (reference sequence). Trimming pared 4 bases from V and 3 bases from J, leaving 10 bases between. CDR3 length: 12 residues. The CDR3 here is CSANFRNYEQYF. DNA for the CDR3: TGCAGTGCTAATTTCCGAAACTACGAGCAGTACTTC.